The 3 T cell receptor beta chains given below trace back to one sample, sequenced in a study of control samples from healthy donors and cancer patients. Data came from immunoSEQ multiplex PCR; TCRdb stores just in-frame clones and leaves some out. The top ten clones hold around 11% of a sample with approximately 140,000 clones, around 90% of them seen once. Sample: blood. Receptor source: a man younger than 40 in good health.

This chain joins TRBV6-5 and TRBJ2-7, with 9 bases aligning to TRBD2. This CDR3 is 16 amino acids long. In germline, CDR1 is MNHEY, CDR2 SVGAGI. The ends lost 4 bases at V and 1 base at J; junction bases unmatched: 8. CDR3 residues: CASSSPSGKGSYEQYF. CDR3 nucleotides: TGTGCCAGCAGTTCCCCTAGCGGGAAGGGGTCCTACGAGCAGTACTTC.

The chain joins TRBV28 to TRBJ1-5, with D possibly matching TRBD1 (5 bases). Per germline, CDR1 MDHEN and CDR2 SYDVKM. CDR3 length equals 15 residues. V lost 5 bases, J lost 3 bases, and 14 bases lay in between. The CDR3 bases are TGTGCCAGCAGTCTACAGGTTGGTGACAATCAGCCCCAGCATTTT. Translation gives CASSLQVGDNQPQHF.

The chain couples TRBV28 to TRBJ1-4; maybe TRBD1 (5 bases). The V end lost 2 bases, the J end lost 5 bases, and 18 bases lay between the germline ends. Germline-derived CDR1 and CDR2 are MDHEN and SYDVKM. The CDR3 contains 17 residues. Here the CDR3 reads CASSLPGKTLRNEKLFF. The CDR3 bases are TGTGCCAGCAGTTTACCAGGGAAAACTCTTCGAAATGAAAAACTGTTTTTT.